This T cell receptor beta chain was recovered during a study of T cell repertoires in cytomegalovirus infection. The overall study: From public TCR beta signatures came an indication of both CMV infection and matching HLA type.

With regard to this clonotype: Its cognate antigen is unknown.

MiXCR was run by TCRdb on the reads, yielding one entry per CDR3 protein. The repertoire includes some 800,000 distinct CDR3 sequences, 32% of them detected once, and roughly 12% sits in the top ten. The germline V gene has CDR1 SEHNR and CDR2 FQNEAQ (reference sequence). V was shortened by 5 bases and J by 5 bases, with 5 bases between the two germline ends. CDR3 length: 11 residues. General study findings and limits: In two of eight donors, the top clonotype was HLA-C-restricted CMV-specific.

This chain uses TRBV7-9 with TRBJ2-3; D is undetermined. The TCR sequence derives from a human donor in good health (CMV status not recorded). Some clones in this sample may be carry-over from other donors' samples. The sequencing here drew on cultured CD8+ T cells from PBMCs, taken from culture after CMV antigen stimulation. Written as DNA, the CDR3 is TGTGCCAGCAGCGAGCAAGATACGCAGTATTTT. It specifies CASSEQDTQYF. Drawing the rest from reference TRBV7-9 and TRBJ2-3, the complete variable domain is DTGVSQNPRHKITKRGQNVTFRCDPISEHNRLYWYRQTLGQGPEFLTYFQNEAQLEKSRLLSDRFSAERPKGSFSTLEIQRTEQGDSAMYLCASSEQDTQYFGPGTRLTVL.